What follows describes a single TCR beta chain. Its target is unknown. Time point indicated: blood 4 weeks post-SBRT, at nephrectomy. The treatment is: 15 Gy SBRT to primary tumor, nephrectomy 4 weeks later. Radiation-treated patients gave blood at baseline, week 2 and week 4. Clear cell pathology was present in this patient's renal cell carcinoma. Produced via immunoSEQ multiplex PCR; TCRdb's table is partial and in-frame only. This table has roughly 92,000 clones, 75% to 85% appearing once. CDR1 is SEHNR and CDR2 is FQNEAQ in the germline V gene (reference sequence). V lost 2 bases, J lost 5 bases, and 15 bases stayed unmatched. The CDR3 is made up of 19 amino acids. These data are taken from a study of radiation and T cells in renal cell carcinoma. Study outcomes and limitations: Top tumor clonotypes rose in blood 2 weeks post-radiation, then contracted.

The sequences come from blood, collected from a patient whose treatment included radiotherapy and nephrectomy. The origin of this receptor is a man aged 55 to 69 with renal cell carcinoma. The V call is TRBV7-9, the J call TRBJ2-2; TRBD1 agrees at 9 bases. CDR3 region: CASSLRGPGQGPGTGELFF. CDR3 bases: TGTGCCAGCAGCTTAAGGGGGCCGGGACAGGGACCGGGGACCGGGGAGCTGTTTTTT. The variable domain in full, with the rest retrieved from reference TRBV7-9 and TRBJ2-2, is DTGVSQNPRHKITKRGQNVTFRCDPISEHNRLYWYRQTLGQGPEFLTYFQNEAQLEKSRLLSDRFSAERPKGSFSTLEIQRTEQGDSAMYLCASSLRGPGQGPGTGELFFGEGSRLTVL.